The next 23 T cell receptor beta chains were all read from a single sample in a study of T cell responses to AZD1222 COVID-19 vaccine. The table came from immunoSEQ multiplex PCR; TCRdb's copy has only in-frame clones and leaves some out. The repertoire has about 54,000 clones, about 90% of them found once; the top ten carry 1.5% to 2.5%. Sample: peripheral blood, taken on day 0 of AZD1222 vaccination. The origin of the receptors is an adult in good health.

V and J are TRBV3-1 (or the pseudogene TRBV3-2) and TRBJ2-1; D uncertain. CDR3 size: 18 residues. Germline values: CDR1 LGHDT, CDR2 YNNKEL (reference sequence). The germline V and J ends were trimmed by 5 bases and 0 bases, with 20 bases remaining between them. The CDR3 DNA follows: TGTGCCAGCAGCTCCTCTTCGACTTTCCGGAGCTCCTACAATGAGCAGTTCTTC. Protein sequence: CASSSSSTFRSSYNEQFF.

This clone was seen only once. The gene calls are TRBV6-4 and TRBJ2-7; D may correspond to TRBD1 or TRBD2 (5 bases each). The germline V gene has CDR1 MRHNA and CDR2 SNTAGT. The CDR3 is 10 amino acids. V lost 11 bases and J 2 bases, leaving 7 bases between the germline ends. The CDR3 coding sequence is TGTGCCGGGGGTCCCTACGAGCAGTACTTC. Residues: CAGGPYEQYF.

The genes are TRBV27 and TRBJ2-5; D might be TRBD1 or TRBD2, each matching 6 bases. Germline assignment: CDR1 MNHEY and CDR2 SMNVEV (reference sequence). The CDR3 extends over 14 amino acids. Trimming stripped 8 bases from V and 2 bases from J, with 15 bases between. The DNA for the CDR3 is TGTGCCAGCTCCTTGTGGGGGGCGCAAGAGACCCAGTACTTC. Encoded protein: CASSLWGAQETQYF.

The chain recombines TRBV19 with TRBJ2-1, with 10 bases lining up with TRBD2. The CDR3 is 17 amino acids. CDR1 and CDR2 (germline): LNHDA, SQIVND (reference sequence). Trimming cost V 5 bases and J 8 bases; bases outside gene matches: 15. The CDR3 sequence is CASSLYPSGRALHEQFF. CDR3 DNA sequence: TGTGCCAGTAGTCTCTACCCGAGCGGGAGGGCCTTACATGAGCAGTTCTTC.

DNA for the CDR3: TGTGCCTGGAGTGTCGACAGGACGCATAATTCACCCCTCCACTTT. Encoded protein: CAWSVDRTHNSPLHF. The chain combines TRBV30 with TRBJ1-6; perhaps TRBD1 as D (6 bases). The CDR3 runs 15 residues. Trimming stripped 0 bases from V and 5 bases from J, with 11 bases between. Germline CDR1 is GTSNPN and CDR2 is SVGIG (reference sequence).

The chain links TRBV6-4 to TRBJ2-1, with D possibly matching TRBD1 (6 bases). Trimming shortened V by 6 bases and J by 10 bases, and 22 bases separated the two germline ends. Germline V gene data show CDR1 as MRHNA and CDR2 as SNTAGT. CDR3 length: 15 residues. CDR3 amino acids: CASRPGPGHPTEQFF. CDR3 nucleotide sequence: TGTGCCAGCAGGCCCGGCCCGGGACACCCTACCGAGCAGTTCTTC.

The chain employs TRBV11-2 and TRBJ1-6; D is perhaps TRBD1 (6 bases). The germline V and J ends were trimmed by 6 bases and 6 bases, with 15 bases remaining between them. Germline V lookup: CDR1 SGHAT, CDR2 FQNNGV. The CDR3 is made up of 15 amino acids. In nucleotides, the CDR3 is TGTGCCAGCAGAAAACCGGGACACCTTAATTCACCCCTCCACTTT. Its protein is CASRKPGHLNSPLHF.

The rearrangement joins TRBV7-3 to TRBJ2-5; the D call may be TRBD1 or TRBD2 (7 bases each). Germline values: CDR1 SGHTA, CDR2 FQGTGA. Trimming removed 5 bases from V and 4 bases from J, with 17 bases in between. This CDR3 spans 15 amino acids. CDR3 sequence (DNA): TGTGCCAGCAGCGCTACAGGGGAGCGGGGAGAGACCCAGTACTTC. Residues: CASSATGERGETQYF.

This chain joins TRBV2 and TRBJ2-2, with D unresolved. V shed 1 base and J shed 10 bases, with 7 bases lying between them. CDR1 and CDR2 (germline): SNHLY, FYNNEI. The CDR3 is made up of 12 amino acids. Here the CDR3 reads CASSEGFEELFF. The DNA for the CDR3 is TGTGCCAGCAGTGAAGGGTTTGAGGAGCTGTTTTTT.

This chain connects TRBV7-9 to TRBJ1-2; a possible D gene is TRBD1 (5 bases). The V and J ends lost 1 base and 8 bases respectively, with 14 bases between them. The CDR3 spans 14 residues. The germline V gene has CDR1 SEHNR and CDR2 FQNEAQ (reference sequence). DNA for the CDR3: TGTGCCAGCAGCTTAGTTGAAGGGGTGGACGGCTACACCTTC. Encoded protein: CASSLVEGVDGYTF.

This clone was seen more than once but under ten times. The chain carries TRBV13 and TRBJ1-2, with TRBD1 matching over 7 bases. The V gene's germline CDR1 is PRHDT and CDR2 FYEKMQ (reference sequence). V gave up 4 bases and J gave up 7 bases; unmatched junction bases: 12. The CDR3 extends over 15 amino acids. CDR3 protein: CASSSRQGNRFGYTF. DNA of the CDR3: TGTGCCAGCAGCTCCCGACAGGGTAATAGATTTGGCTACACCTTC.

J is TRBJ1-1 and V is TRBV12-3 or TRBV12-4; D is perhaps TRBD1 (6 bases). The CDR3 consists of 11 residues. Trimming shortened V by 6 bases and J by 6 bases, and 8 bases separated the two germline ends. CDR3: CASRQGPEAFF. The CDR3 coding sequence is TGTGCCAGCAGACAGGGTCCTGAAGCTTTCTTT.

The chain employs TRBV7-6 and TRBJ2-1, with D possibly matching TRBD2 (6 bases). V lost 4 bases to trimming and J lost 0 bases, with 13 bases between them. This CDR3 has 16 amino acids. Germline CDR1 and CDR2: SGHVS and FNYEAQ. CDR3 DNA: TGTGCCAGCAGCTCCGTAGCGGCAAACTCCTACAATGAGCAGTTCTTC. It specifies CASSSVAANSYNEQFF.

This chain connects TRBV30 to TRBJ1-4; possibly TRBD1 for D (5 bases). The CDR3 runs to 13 residues. Germline V CDR1 and CDR2: GTSNPN, SVGIG (reference sequence). V was cut by 3 bases and J by 6 bases, with 11 bases left in between. The CDR3 sequence: CAWRVPGHEKLFF. Written as DNA, the CDR3 is TGTGCCTGGAGAGTGCCAGGGCATGAAAAACTGTTTTTT.

The CDR3, as DNA: TGTGCCAGCAGCGTAGGTCAGGGGTGGTATGGCTACACCTTC. Protein sequence: CASSVGQGWYGYTF. This chain joins TRBV9 and TRBJ1-2; maybe TRBD1 (6 bases). The germline V and J ends were trimmed by 0 bases and 5 bases, with 11 bases remaining between them. CDR1 and CDR2 from the germline V gene are SGDLS and YYNGEE. The CDR3 runs 14 residues. The whole variable domain, remainder taken from reference TRBV9 and TRBJ1-2, is DSGVTQTPKHLITATGQRVTLRCSPRSGDLSVYWYQQSLDQGLQFLIQYYNGEERAKGNILERFSAQQFPDLHSELNLSSLELGDSALYFCASSVGQGWYGYTFGSGTRLTVV.

CDR3: CASSLSSLNEQFF. DNA for the CDR3: TGTGCCAGCAGCCTGTCTAGCTTAAATGAGCAGTTCTTC. The genes are TRBV3-1 (or the pseudogene TRBV3-2) and TRBJ2-1, with a tentative D call TRBD2 (5 bases). Germline assignment: CDR1 LGHDT and CDR2 YNNKEL (reference sequence). The CDR3 length is 13 residues. V shed 4 bases and J shed 7 bases, with 11 bases lying between them.

The rearrangement uses TRBV6-5 and TRBJ2-1; the D is unclear. This CDR3 comprises 13 residues. Germline V gene data show CDR1 as MNHEY and CDR2 as SVGAGI. Trimming took off 5 bases at V and 5 bases at J, with 10 bases between the two ends. This chain's CDR3 is CASSLDGDNEQFF. For the CDR3, the DNA is TGTGCCAGCAGTCTGGACGGTGACAATGAGCAGTTCTTC.

This chain joins TRBV4-1 and TRBJ1-1, with TRBD1 identical over 7 bases. The CDR3 runs 14 residues. Germline V gives CDR1 MGHRA, CDR2 YSYEKL. V was pared by 1 base and J by 7 bases, with 6 bases of the junction left unmatched. For the CDR3, the DNA is TGCGCCAGCAGCCAAGCGAGACAGGGTGGTGAAGCTTTCTTT. Protein sequence: CASSQARQGGEAFF.

V usage is TRBV6-1 and J usage is TRBJ1-1; tentative D call: TRBD1 (5 bases). V lost 5 bases to trimming and J lost 1 base, with 11 bases between them. Germline CDR1 MNHNS, CDR2 SASEGT. The CDR3 loop spans 14 amino acids. Written as DNA, the CDR3 is TGTGCCAGCAGTTATAGGGGAGGGAACACTGAAGCTTTCTTT. The encoded protein is CASSYRGGNTEAFF.

CDR3 sequence: CASSQGGSGGLLNEKLFF. DNA of the CDR3: TGTGCCAGCAGCCAAGGGGGGTCTGGAGGTCTTCTGAATGAAAAACTGTTTTTT. The chain uses TRBV3-1 (or the pseudogene TRBV3-2) and TRBJ1-4; D is perhaps TRBD1 (5 bases). The CDR3 spans 18 residues. Germline V CDR1 and CDR2: LGHDT, YNNKEL (reference sequence). Trimming took 1 base from V and 5 from J, leaving 20 bases between them.

The genes are TRBV5-1 and TRBJ2-5; D ambiguous. V lost 4 bases and J 4 bases, leaving 17 bases between the germline ends. Germline-derived CDR1 and CDR2 are SGHRS and YFSETQ. This CDR3 region has 15 residues. As DNA, the CDR3 is TGCGCCAGCAGCGCGGTTCCTTTCCGAGGAGAGACCCAGTACTTC. It yields the protein CASSAVPFRGETQYF.

This clone was seen just once. The chain joins TRBV11-2 to TRBJ2-3; possible D gene TRBD1, 6 bases. The germline V and J ends were trimmed by 3 bases and 5 bases, with 15 bases remaining between them. The CDR3 has 15 amino acids. Germline V CDR1 and CDR2: SGHAT, FQNNGV. CDR3 in DNA: TGTGCCAGCAGCTTGAGGGGGAGTGGGGGAGATACGCAGTATTTT. Translation gives CASSLRGSGGDTQYF.

The chain combines TRBV30 with TRBJ1-2; D is possibly TRBD1 (5 bases). The CDR3 is made up of 13 amino acids. Germline lookup yields CDR1 GTSNPN and CDR2 SVGIG (reference sequence). V was clipped by 4 bases and J by 4 bases, with 13 bases between them. DNA for the CDR3: TGTGCCTGGATCCCCGGGGGGGGCTATGGCTACACCTTC. Translated, it gives CAWIPGGGYGYTF.